What follows are 14 T cell receptor beta chains derived from one specimen sequenced in a study of cytomegalovirus exposure and HLA in healthy donors. The PCR employed 60 Vbeta primers together with 13 Jbeta primers. This table comes from immunoSEQ multiplex PCR, and its TCRdb copy is limited to in-frame clones, with some not included. The table includes nearly 300,000 clones, about nine tenths detected once. The source material was PBMCs. The receptor set was obtained from a man aged 40-55 years in good health and CMV-seropositive.

The chain couples TRBV7-9 to TRBJ2-7; 10 bases match TRBD1. Per the germline V gene, CDR1 is SEHNR and CDR2 is FQNEAQ (reference sequence). V gave up 4 bases and J gave up 7 bases; unmatched junction bases: 7. This CDR3 is built from 14 residues. As DNA, the CDR3 is TGTGCCAGCAGCTGGTCGGACAGGGGGAGAGAGCAGTACTTC. Protein: CASSWSDRGREQYF.

This chain connects TRBV4-1 to TRBJ2-1, with 15 bases fitting TRBD2. CDR3 length equals 21 residues. Germline V CDR1 and CDR2: MGHRA, YSYEKL. V lost 4 bases, J lost 0 bases, and 13 bases stayed unmatched. Written as DNA, the CDR3 is TGCGCCAGCAGCCGCAGCCGGGACACGGGACTAGCGGGAGGCTCCTACAATGAGCAGTTCTTC. This gives the protein CASSRSRDTGLAGGSYNEQFF.

The V and J genes are TRBV28 and TRBJ1-2, with D perhaps matching TRBD1 (5 bases). V was shortened by 2 bases and J by 8 bases, with 12 bases between the two germline ends. Per germline, CDR1 MDHEN and CDR2 SYDVKM. CDR3 size: 13 residues. DNA for the CDR3: TGTGCCAGCAGTTTACCAGGGAAGGAAGGCTACACCTTC. This gives the protein CASSLPGKEGYTF.

V and J are TRBV9 and TRBJ2-7; 9 positions agree with TRBD1. The CDR3 has 14 residues. CDR1 SGDLS and CDR2 YYNGEE come from the germline V gene. Trimming cost V 0 bases and J 5 bases; bases outside gene matches: 3. The DNA of the CDR3 is TGTGCCAGCAGCGTAGAGGACAGGGGCCACGAGCAGTACTTC. Protein product: CASSVEDRGHEQYF.

This rearrangement joins TRBV15 to TRBJ2-7; a possible D gene is TRBD1 (6 bases). Trimming removed 6 bases at V and 2 bases at J, with 11 bases between. The CDR3 extends over 13 amino acids. Germline-derived CDR1 and CDR2 are LNHNV and YYDKDF (reference sequence). CDR3 in DNA: TGTGCCACCAGGAAACAGGGTGCCTACGAGCAGTACTTC. Protein sequence: CATRKQGAYEQYF.

In DNA form, the CDR3 reads TGTGCCAGCAGCTTAGGGTTACTAGCGGGAGAGTCAGAGACCCAGTACTTC. Protein: CASSLGLLAGESETQYF. The gene calls are TRBV7-2 and TRBJ2-5; 11 bases are shared with TRBD2. Germline CDR1 SGHTA, CDR2 FQGNSA. The V segment lost 1 base and the J segment 4 bases; nucleotides outside the gene matches: 8. The CDR3 sequence is 17 residues long.

The table lists this clone with a few counts. The gene calls are TRBV7-6 and TRBJ2-1, with no clear D. This CDR3 is built from 15 residues. The germline V and J ends were trimmed by 5 bases and 2 bases, with 13 bases remaining between them. Germline-derived CDR1 and CDR2 are SGHVS and FNYEAQ. The CDR3 region has the DNA TGTGCCAGCAGCCAAAAGGCGGTCCCCTACAATGAGCAGTTCTTC. Translation: CASSQKAVPYNEQFF.

J is TRBJ2-2 and V is TRBV15, with D perhaps matching TRBD2 (6 bases). V was clipped by 8 bases and J by 1 base, with 11 bases between them. CDR3 length equals 14 residues. CDR1 LNHNV and CDR2 YYDKDF come from the germline V gene (reference sequence). For the CDR3, the DNA is TGTGCCACCGAGGACGGGGGGAACACCGGGGAGCTGTTTTTT. Encoded protein: CATEDGGNTGELFF.

This chain joins TRBV7-2 and TRBJ2-1, with 7 bases matching TRBD1. Germline CDR1 reads SGHTA; CDR2 reads FQGNSA. This CDR3 region has 14 residues. J lost 9 bases, V lost 3 bases, and 8 bases had no gene match. CDR3 sequence: CASSLGKGAFEQFF. The DNA for the CDR3 is TGTGCCAGCAGCTTGGGAAAGGGGGCTTTTGAGCAGTTCTTC.

The chain recombines TRBV27 with TRBJ1-1, with D possibly TRBD1 on 5 matching bases. The germline V gene encodes CDR1 MNHEY and CDR2 SMNVEV (reference sequence). Between the trimmed V and J ends, which lost 6 bases and 4 bases, there was a span of 15 bases. The CDR3 loop spans 14 amino acids. The CDR3 bases are TGTGCCAGCAGGCAGGGTTTGTGGAGCACTGAAGCTTTCTTT. This encodes CASRQGLWSTEAFF.

CDR3: CASSTDRGWNIQYF. In nucleotides, the CDR3 is TGTGCCAGCAGCACAGACAGGGGGTGGAACATTCAGTACTTC. The chain is built from TRBV5-8 and TRBJ2-4, with TRBD1 matching 9 bases. The junction had 6 bases not matched to a gene; V was cut back by 4 bases and J by 7 bases. Germline V gene data show CDR1 as SGHTS and CDR2 as YDEGEE. The CDR3 is 14 residues long.

V usage is TRBV4-3 and J usage is TRBJ2-7; TRBD2 matches 12 bases. The V gene end was trimmed by 4 bases and the J gene end by 3 bases; junction bases not matched to a gene: 4. In germline, CDR1 is LGHNA, CDR2 YSLEER. The CDR3 is made up of 15 amino acids. CDR3 in amino acids: CASSPGTSGFYEQYF. The DNA for the CDR3 is TGCGCCAGCAGCCCCGGGACTAGCGGGTTCTACGAGCAGTACTTC.

The rearrangement joins TRBV7-9 to TRBJ1-1; D not certain. The germline gives CDR1 SEHNR, CDR2 FQNEAQ (reference sequence). Trimming cost V 5 bases and J 8 bases, with 15 bases left between them. The CDR3 covers 13 residues. The CDR3 region has the DNA TGTGCCAGCAGCGGCTGGGAGGAGACCGAAGCTTTCTTT. Residues: CASSGWEETEAFF.

This chain uses TRBV30 with TRBJ2-7, with 8 bases that match TRBD1. V shed 4 bases, J shed 2 bases, and the junction held 4 bases outside the gene matches. The CDR3 sequence is 13 residues long. Germline values: CDR1 GTSNPN, CDR2 SVGIG (reference sequence). CDR3 loop: CAWTPGQAYEQYF. Here the CDR3 DNA reads TGTGCCTGGACCCCGGGACAGGCCTACGAGCAGTACTTC. The entire variable domain, with the rest obtained from reference TRBV30 and TRBJ2-7, is as follows: SQTIHQWPATLVQPVGSPLSLECTVEGTSNPNLYWYRQAAGRGLQLLFYSVGIGQISSEVPQNLSASRPQDRQFILSSKKLLLSDSGFYLCAWTPGQAYEQYFGPGTRLTVT.